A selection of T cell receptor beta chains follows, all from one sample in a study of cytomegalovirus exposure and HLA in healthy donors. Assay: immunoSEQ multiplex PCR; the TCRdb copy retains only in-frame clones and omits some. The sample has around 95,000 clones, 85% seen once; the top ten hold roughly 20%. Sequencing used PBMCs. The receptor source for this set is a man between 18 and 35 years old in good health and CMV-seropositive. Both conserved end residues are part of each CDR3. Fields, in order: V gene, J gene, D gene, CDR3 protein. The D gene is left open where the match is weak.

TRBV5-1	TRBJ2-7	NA	CASSLEGGTPYEQYF
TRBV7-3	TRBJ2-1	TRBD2	CASSSAGGRDEQFF
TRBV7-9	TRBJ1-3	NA	CASSDSKRTPGSGNTIYF
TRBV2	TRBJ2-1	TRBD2	CASRGLAGDNEQFF
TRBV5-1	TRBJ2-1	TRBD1	CASRPGQGYNEQFF
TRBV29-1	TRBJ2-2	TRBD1	CSVETGEDTGELFF
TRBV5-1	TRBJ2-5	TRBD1	CASRTGTGTETQYF
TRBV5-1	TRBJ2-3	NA	CASSGGGYTDTQYF
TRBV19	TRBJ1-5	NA	CASSIPLGADFQPQHF
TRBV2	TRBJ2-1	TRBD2	CASSEDGREGNEQFF
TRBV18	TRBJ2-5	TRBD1	CASSPNRGQETQYF
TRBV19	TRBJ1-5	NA	CASRTTRESYLDQPQHF
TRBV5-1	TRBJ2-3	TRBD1	CASSPYTGGLTDTQYF
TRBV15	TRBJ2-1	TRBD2	CATSSLAGGNEQFF
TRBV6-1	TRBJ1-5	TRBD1	CASSETGVRNNQPQHF
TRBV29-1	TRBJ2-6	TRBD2	CSVAPGGSGANVLTF
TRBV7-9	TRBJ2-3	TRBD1	CASTGQASTDTQYF
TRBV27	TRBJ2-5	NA	CASPPGQNQETQYF
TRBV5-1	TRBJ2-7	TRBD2	CASSSGSSYEQYF
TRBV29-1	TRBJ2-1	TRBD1	CSGRDSPGDEQFF
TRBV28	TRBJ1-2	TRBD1	CASSLWGQGAYYGYTF
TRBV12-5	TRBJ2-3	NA	CASGSPPDTQSDTQYF
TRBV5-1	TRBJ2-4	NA	CASSLARGEIQYF
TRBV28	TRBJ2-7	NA	CASRAGTLSSYEQYF
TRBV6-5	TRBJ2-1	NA	CASSRALSSYNEQFF
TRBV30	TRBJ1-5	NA	CAWSVSRGYSNQPQHF
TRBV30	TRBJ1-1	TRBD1	CAWGGQGYTEAFF
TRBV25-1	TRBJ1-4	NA	CASSIRRGWDEKLFF
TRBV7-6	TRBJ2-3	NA	CASSLAGGRGADTQYF
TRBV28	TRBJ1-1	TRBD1	CASSSILIQTGGTEAFF
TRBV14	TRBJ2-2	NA	CASSQVRAGELFF
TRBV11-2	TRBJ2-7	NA	CASTRGQSYEQYF
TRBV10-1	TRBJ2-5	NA	CASSEGQLANQETQYF